The clone carrying this T cell receptor beta chain was found once. No antigen is known for it. The CDR3 consists of 15 residues. J gave up 5 bases and V 6 bases, and 8 bases lay outside the gene matches. Germline loops: CDR1 LNHDA, CDR2 SQIVND (reference sequence). The PCR ran on 60 Vbeta and 13 Jbeta primers. Repertoires were generated with immunoSEQ multiplex PCR, while TCRdb's copy carries only in-frame clones and drops some. The sample shows around 160,000 clones, about 77% of them seen only once. The sample is drawn from a study of cytomegalovirus exposure and HLA in healthy donors. Findings and caveats of the study: Accurate HLA-A and HLA-B prediction from TCR beta sequences was reported for most subjects. Both high specificity and high sensitivity reportedly marked the classifier's diagnosis of cytomegalovirus status. In a later analysis, approximately 18,000 TCR beta sequences were associated with HLA alleles at 0.05 false discovery rate.

The material sequenced was PBMCs. The clonotype comes from a male donor in good health and CMV-seropositive. The chain joins TRBV19 to TRBJ2-2; 8 bases fit TRBD1. The CDR3 loop is CASSTDRERTGELFF. The CDR3 DNA follows: TGTGCCAGTAGCACGGACAGGGAACGGACCGGGGAGCTGTTTTTT.